The entry below describes one T cell receptor beta chain. Antigen specificity is unknown. The second PCR ran roughly 7 to 11 cycles with a sample-barcoded 5' primer and J-beta primers. TCRdb passed the 5' RACE reads through MiXCR, listing each CDR3 protein once. This table holds 850,000 to 1,000,000 distinct CDR3 sequences, around 49% found once. Drawing of peripheral blood yielded roughly 10 milliliters from each donor. These data come from a study of blood T cells in healthy people across ages. The CDR3 length is 17 residues. Germline V CDR1 and CDR2: MGHRA, YSYEKL. V was pared by 2 bases and J by 0 bases, with 8 bases of the junction left unmatched. Study-wide findings and caveats: The unknown donor CMV status may have confounded expanded clonotype changes. Strong correlation linked observed beta diversity and percent naive T cells. A greater number of naive CD4+ cells and higher diversity distinguished long-lived donors from aged donors.

The genes are TRBV4-1 and TRBJ2-3; TRBD2 matches 7 bases. Sequenced input: blood. The source is a man aged 25 to 45 in good health. CDR3 coding DNA: TGCGCCAGCAGCCAACGGTGGGGGGGGACTAGCACAGATACGCAGTATTTT. Its protein is CASSQRWGGTSTDTQYF.